The present TCR beta chain was sequenced within a study of blood T cell repertoires in COVID-19. How the authors handled the data: Quantification of nucleated cells was approximated via reference gene primer amplification. This table comes from immunoSEQ multiplex PCR, and its TCRdb copy is limited to in-frame clones, with some not included. The V and J calls and clone size were taken over from that table, and D and trimming were inferred from the DNA. The sample consists of about 320,000 clones, just under 90% of them appearing once. Remarks on this clone: The sample contains more than one DNA sequence encoding this CDR3.

There are 14 residues in the CDR3. Trimming took off 2 bases at V and 0 bases at J, with 9 bases between the two ends. In germline, CDR1 is SGHNT, CDR2 YYREEE (reference sequence). The chain combines TRBV5-4 with TRBJ2-7, with a weak D call TRBD1 (6 bases). The sequence was collected from a woman aged 25 to 39 with COVID-19, enrolled during active disease. The specimen was peripheral blood. CDR3 sequence reads: CASSFRGSSYEQYF. The CDR3 DNA reads TGTGCCAGCAGCTTCAGGGGAAGCTCCTACGAGCAGTACTTC.